This TCR beta chain is from a study of shared clonotypes between healthy human individuals. Study outcomes and limitations: The small donor group covered limited genetic and exposure diversity.

As concerns this clone: Its antigen remains unidentified.

Repertoires were generated with immunoSEQ multiplex PCR, while TCRdb's copy carries only in-frame clones and drops some. The sample has some 500,000 clones; 90% to 96% are singletons. V lost 4 bases to trimming and J lost 7 bases, with 17 bases between them. The CDR3 consists of 13 residues. CDR1 is SQVTM and CDR2 is ANQGSEA in the germline V gene. This TCR was recovered from a woman aged 25 to 39 in good health. Sequenced sample: naive CD4+ T cells sorted from blood. Documented subset: CD45RA+ positively selected. The chain employs TRBV29-1 and TRBJ2-7; weak D call: TRBD2 (6 bases). DNA for the CDR3: TGCAGCGTTGCCCCCTGGGAGGTTTCGGAGCAGTACTTC. Protein sequence: CSVAPWEVSEQYF.